The entry that follows covers one T cell receptor beta chain sequence. This clonotype has ten or more counts. Its antigen remains undetermined. No base-level quality is on record; no much larger clone is a single base apart. This entry belongs to a study of T cells in Graves' hyperthyroidism and ophthalmopathy (dated by TCRdb to about 2019). With regard to the full study: To identify TCR V-J signatures that set the groups apart, the researchers used a discovery cohort of 100 patients, made up of under 50 with Graves' ophthalmopathy and some 60 with stable Graves' hyperthyroidism. Prospective prediction of ophthalmopathy was tested in an independent validation cohort of fewer than 20 hyperthyroidism patients and some 17 patients who later progressed to ophthalmopathy. For training and testing, the 95 to 100 patients in the discovery cohort were randomly divided in a 7:3 ratio. Thyroid tissue and blood T-cell repertoires from more than five Graves' hyperthyroidism patients were also compared in the study. Once sampling was done, hyperthyroidism patients were given methimazole at a starting dose of 30 mg daily, whereas ophthalmopathy patients were given high-dose intravenous methylprednisolone. The paper reports TCR Vbeta CDR3 sequencing of some 140 peripheral blood samples: 43 ophthalmopathy, about 75 hyperthyroidism and about 17 progressor patients.

The TCR beta CDR3 regions were amplified from the RNA transcripts. A first-round RT-PCR of the TCR CDR3 used the HTBI primer set with the Qiagen OneStep RT-PCR kit. Libraries were constructed in a second round of multiplex PCR, after which size selection and purification were carried out. The libraries were sequenced on an Illumina HiSeq2000 using paired-end 100 bp reads. The authors' pipeline ran thus. SOAPnuke was used to process the raw data, with reads discarded if the reads contained adapters or uncalled bases, had a mean Phred below 15, or lacked an exact constant-primer or identifier match. High-quality paired reads were merged using COPE v1.2.5, and each unique nucleotide sequence was defined as a clonotype. MiTCR v1.1 was used to align clonotypes to the IMGT TRBV, TRBD and TRBJ reference segments. Analysis was restricted to V-J combinations with a frequency above 0.0001, which covered over 98% of repertoires. The TCS score was defined as the ratio of F50 (clonal expansion) to E x V (chaos), calculated using BLOSUM62-based TCRdist between CDR3 peptides within each V-J. Welch's t-statistics and random forest reduced several hundred V-J features to under 15, which were used in a naive Bayes classifier (R e1071). The Morisita-Horn index was used to measure how similar the thyroid and blood repertoires were. Starting from the raw public reads, TCRdb applied fastp trimming at Q25, assembled clones with MiXCR and retained in-frame beta chains. For every CDR3 protein sequence, its rows merge into one entry that carries the most common genes and DNA. TCRdb, not the original authors, processed these V and J calls. This sample holds around 600,000 distinct CDR3 sequences; approximately 42% were observed only once. About 7.2% of the sample comes from the top ten.

Any patient with an uncontrolled infection, another autoimmune disease, pregnancy or lactation was excluded. Diagnoses relied on clinical symptoms, serum thyroxine and TRAb, thyroid ultrasound and orbital computed tomography. Total RNA was extracted using Trizol reagent, and RNA quality was assessed on an Agilent 2100 Bioanalyzer. Study-wide findings and limitations: Sample size was not statistically predetermined, and blinding of investigators to group allocation was not performed. In validation, progression to ophthalmopathy was predicted by the model with about 70% sensitivity and just over 72% specificity, a median of approximately 6.5 months before onset. Most expanded thyroid clonotypes (frequency above 0.001) were also found in blood, which suggests that blood repertoires may mirror thyroid immune responses. A 13 V-J signature model separated ophthalmopathy from stable hyperthyroidism, with nearly 90% sensitivity and roughly 81% specificity in cross-validation and 80%/75% in testing.

This receptor was taken from an adult man with Graves' disease, either hyperthyroidism or ophthalmopathy (not recorded which). Sequenced sample: peripheral blood or thyroid tissue (not recorded which).

The CDR3 here reads CASSLALGYEQYF. The sequenced DNA: TGTGCCAGCAGCTTAGCGTTAGGGTACGAGCAGTACTTC. Recombination joined TRBV7-2 with TRBJ2-7; a confident D gene designation cannot be given. CDR1 and CDR2 were assigned from the germline V gene as SGHTA and FQGNSA. V and J are truncated by 0 bases and 4 bases respectively, leaving an intervening sequence of 7 bases. Counted from cysteine to phenylalanine, this CDR3 has 13 amino acids. Just the 39-base CDR3 DNA is kept, in frame starting at base 1.